These T cell receptor beta chains were read from a single sample in a study of early T cells in non-severe SARS-CoV-2 infection. MiXCR, applied by TCRdb to the 5' RACE reads, yields one record per CDR3 protein. The sample includes about 76,000 distinct CDR3 sequences, around 15% of them seen just once. The specimen sequenced was whole blood. These receptors originate from an adult who was a healthcare worker with PCR-confirmed SARS-CoV-2 infection or an uninfected control (not recorded which). The CDR3 runs from the conserved cysteine through the conserved F or W. Fields, in order: D gene, J gene, V gene, CDR3 protein. The D gene is left open where the match is weak.

>TRBD2|TRBJ2-1|TRBV20-1
CSARTSGGAGSYNEQFF
>TRBD1|TRBJ2-2|TRBV19
CASRITTGGSGELFF
>-|TRBJ2-2|TRBV6-2/TRBV6-3
CASSPGDTHTGELFF
>-|TRBJ2-7|TRBV20-1
CSARWGGAREQYF
>-|TRBJ1-5|TRBV7-3
CASSSSTGGNQPQHF
>-|TRBJ2-3|TRBV12-3/TRBV12-4
CASSPSTSADTQYF
>TRBD2|TRBJ2-3|TRBV3-1
CASSQATSGVRTDTQYF
>-|TRBJ1-1|TRBV29-1
CSVVQAANTEAFF
>-|TRBJ2-7|TRBV29-1
CSVRDGDSYEQYF
>-|TRBJ2-1|TRBV28
CASGASSYNEQFF
>-|TRBJ2-3|TRBV19
CASSASGVGDTQYF
>-|TRBJ2-7|TRBV7-9
CASSGGESYEQYF
>-|TRBJ2-5|TRBV29-1
CSVLGPVGAQYF
>-|TRBJ2-7|TRBV7-2
CASSSGLLGTYEQYF
>TRBD1|TRBJ2-7|TRBV12-3/TRBV12-4
CASSLGQGAIYEQYF
>TRBD1|TRBJ2-7|TRBV27
CASSLSYQGAGAGYEQYF
>-|TRBJ1-4|TRBV7-8
CASSFSQGEKLFF
>TRBD2|TRBJ2-7|TRBV20-1
CSVRGTSGSSDFYEQYF
>TRBD1|TRBJ1-1|TRBV9
CASSAQTGWVGTEAFF
>-|TRBJ2-2|TRBV11-3
CASSLANTNTGELFF
>-|TRBJ1-2|TRBV4-3
CASSQDERRRYGYTF
>TRBD1|TRBJ2-3|TRBV5-1
CVSSPGTGRTDTQYF
>-|TRBJ2-7|TRBV2
CASSAGPPSYEQYF
>-|TRBJ2-7|TRBV7-9
CASSYSVYEQYF
>-|TRBJ2-1|TRBV15
CATSRRTEYNEQFF
>-|TRBJ2-1|TRBV19
CASGQGRNDNEQFF
>-|TRBJ1-4|TRBV7-6
CASSRDGAYEKLFF
>TRBD2|TRBJ2-6|TRBV27
CASSFQWTSAGANVLTF
>TRBD1|TRBJ1-5|TRBV19
CASSIVTGGNQPQHF
>-|TRBJ2-3|TRBV7-9
CASSPKGPDTQYF
>-|TRBJ2-6|TRBV24-1
CATSDFRLSSGANVLTF
>TRBD2|TRBJ2-2|TRBV14
CASSQDLRLAGVGELFF
>-|TRBJ2-6|TRBV28
CASSSRGSGANVLTF
>-|TRBJ1-1|TRBV7-6
CASRPLKGTEAFF
>-|TRBJ1-5|TRBV6-6
CASSYGTYQPQHF
>-|TRBJ1-1|TRBV20-1
CSVPGRSLAEAFF
>-|TRBJ2-7|TRBV19
CASGGHGSYEQYF
>TRBD2|TRBJ2-1|TRBV11-1
CASSGRTSRSGEQFF
>-|TRBJ2-5|TRBV6-2/TRBV6-3
CASSYSRSGKETQYF
>-|TRBJ1-1|TRBV10-3
CAISELNGGNTEAFF
>TRBD1|TRBJ1-1|TRBV2
CASNQGAVNTEAFF
>-|TRBJ2-2|TRBV30
CAWSVRGYTGELFF
>-|TRBJ2-3|TRBV24-1
CATTGLQDTQYF
>-|TRBJ2-1|TRBV6-2/TRBV6-3
CASSYREYNEQFF
>TRBD1|TRBJ2-1|TRBV12-3/TRBV12-4
CASSLRQGNEQFF
>TRBD2|TRBJ2-1|TRBV9
CASSATLAGTLDEQFF
>-|TRBJ2-7|TRBV19
CASGIRRNTYEQYF
>-|TRBJ2-3|TRBV11-2
CASSPHRDREGTDTQYF